The 21 T cell receptor beta chains given below trace back to one sample, sequenced in a study of blood T cells in healthy people across ages. A second PCR of about 6 to 12 cycles used a sample-barcoded 5' primer and a J-beta primer mix. TCRdb reprocessed the 5' RACE reads with MiXCR, giving one entry per CDR3 protein. The table lists more than 1,000,000 distinct CDR3 sequences, 20% to 25% of them singletons. This sample was also put to use in a study of T cells of mothers and their children.

Sequencing input: blood. These receptors were obtained from a girl aged 2 to 9 in good health.

Only a few counts were recorded for this clonotype. This chain joins TRBV6-4 and TRBJ2-6; tentative D call: TRBD1 (5 bases). In germline, CDR1 is MRHNA, CDR2 SNTAGT. Trimming left V 0 bases short and J 2 bases short, with 5 bases between. The CDR3 is made up of 15 amino acids. The CDR3 loop reads CASSDSQAGANVLTF. CDR3 DNA: TGTGCCAGCAGTGACTCACAGGCTGGGGCCAACGTCCTGACTTTC.

This sequence joins TRBV5-1 and TRBJ2-7, with D unclear. V lost 0 bases and J lost 5, with 12 bases in between. The CDR3 is 14 residues long. CDR1 and CDR2 from the germline V gene are SGHRS and YFSETQ. The CDR3 coding sequence is TGCGCCAGCAGCTTGGGAGGTTTGGAAAACGAGCAGTACTTC. It yields the protein CASSLGGLENEQYF.

The V gene is TRBV7-2, the J gene TRBJ2-1; tentatively, D is TRBD2 (7 bases). V was shortened by 5 bases and J by 7 bases, with 18 bases between the two germline ends. Per the germline V gene, CDR1 is SGHTA and CDR2 is FQGNSA. CDR3 size: 15 residues. CDR3 DNA sequence: TGTGCCAGCAGCGAGGAGGGGGGGGCCCTGAATGAGCAGTTCTTC. Translation gives CASSEEGGALNEQFF. Supplemented by reference TRBV7-2 and TRBJ2-1, the full variable domain reads GAGVSQSPSNKVTEKGKDVELRCDPISGHTALYWYRQSLGQGLEFLIYFQGNSAPDKSGLPSDRFSAERTGGSVSTLTIQRTQQEDSAVYLCASSEEGGALNEQFFGPGTRLTVL.

Turning to this clonotype: A read error may produce the germline difference seen at one junction end. The chain carries TRBV12-3 or TRBV12-4 and TRBJ1-1, with D uncertain. The CDR3 is 14 residues long. The CDR3: CASSLALPITGAFF. CDR3 DNA sequence: TGTGCCAGCAGTCTAGCGCTACCTATAACGGGGGCTTTCTTT.

The chain is built from TRBV28 and TRBJ1-1, with 7 bases identical to TRBD1. The CDR3 covers 15 residues. V lost 1 base to trimming and J lost 8 bases; unmatched junction nucleotides: 10. Germline values: CDR1 MDHEN, CDR2 SYDVKM. The CDR3 here is CASSLLGTVKPEAFF. The CDR3, as DNA: TGTGCCAGCAGTTTATTGGGGACAGTAAAGCCAGAAGCTTTCTTT.

This chain joins TRBV29-1 and TRBJ1-5; 10 positions agree with TRBD1. V lost 5 bases, J lost 4 bases, and 8 bases stayed unmatched. This CDR3 spans 15 amino acids. Germline-derived CDR1 and CDR2 are SQVTM and ANQGSEA. The CDR3 loop reads CSVSAGTGVNQPQHF. The DNA of the CDR3 is TGCAGCGTTTCCGCCGGGACAGGGGTAAATCAGCCCCAGCATTTT.

This clonotype occurred a few times. The rearrangement uses TRBV7-9 and TRBJ2-7; D not certain. Germline lookup yields CDR1 SEHNR and CDR2 FQNEAQ (reference sequence). CDR3 length equals 14 residues. V lost 4 bases to trimming and J lost 0 bases, with 10 bases between them. CDR3 residues: CASSSLTASYEQYF. The CDR3 DNA sequence: TGTGCCAGCAGCTCTTTGACGGCCTCCTACGAGCAGTACTTC.

The chain couples TRBV5-1 to TRBJ2-3, with D unresolved. V was pared by 4 bases and J by 3 bases, with 18 bases between. Per the germline V gene, CDR1 is SGHRS and CDR2 is YFSETQ. CDR3 size: 16 residues. The chain's CDR3 is CASSLPASLGTDTQYF. The CDR3 nucleotides read TGCGCCAGCAGCCTGCCCGCTTCCTTAGGAACAGATACGCAGTATTTT.

The chain recombines TRBV11-2 with TRBJ1-2; a possible D gene is TRBD1 (5 bases). Germline V gives CDR1 SGHAT, CDR2 FQNNGV. CDR3 length equals 13 residues. Deletions cut 6 bases from V and 1 base from J, with 9 bases between. The CDR3: CASSRDDNYGYTF. The CDR3 region has the DNA TGTGCCAGCAGTCGGGACGATAACTATGGCTACACCTTC.

The J gene is TRBJ1-6, the V gene TRBV20-1, with a possible D match to TRBD1 (6 bases). V lost 2 bases and J 7 bases, leaving 18 bases between the germline ends. This CDR3 has 16 amino acids. Germline-derived CDR1 and CDR2 are DFQATT and SNEGSKA (reference sequence). Here the CDR3 DNA reads TGCAGTGCTAGAAAACAGGGTTTGGTACTCAATTCACCCCTCCACTTT. This codes for CSARKQGLVLNSPLHF.

The chain has TRBV28 and TRBJ2-5; a possible D gene is TRBD1 (6 bases). This CDR3 region has 14 residues. Trimming removed 0 bases at V and 4 bases at J, with 9 bases between. CDR1 is MDHEN and CDR2 is SYDVKM in the germline V gene. The CDR3 protein is CASSLWGAAETQYF. CDR3 nucleotide sequence: TGTGCCAGCAGTTTATGGGGGGCGGCAGAGACCCAGTACTTC.

CDR3 region: CASSLGAGGIQETQYF. The DNA of the CDR3 is TGCGCCAGCAGCTTGGGAGCGGGAGGGATCCAAGAGACCCAGTACTTC. This chain connects TRBV5-1 to TRBJ2-5; 10 bases line up with TRBD2. Germline CDR1 SGHRS, CDR2 YFSETQ. J gave up 1 base and V 0 bases, and 3 bases lay outside the gene matches. This CDR3 has 16 residues.

This chain links TRBV2 with TRBJ2-5; weak D call: TRBD2 (6 bases). CDR3 size: 13 residues. Germline CDR1 and CDR2: SNHLY and FYNNEI. The V end lost 8 bases, the J end lost 0 bases, and 10 bases lay between the germline ends. CDR3 amino acids: CASYRDYQETQYF. In DNA, the CDR3 is TGTGCCAGCTACCGGGACTACCAAGAGACCCAGTACTTC.

The table lists this clonotype with a few counts. J is TRBJ1-2 and V is TRBV7-8; D call uncertain. V lost 5 bases to trimming and J lost 4 bases, with 17 bases between them. Germline lookup yields CDR1 SGHVS and CDR2 FQNEAQ. This CDR3 region has 15 residues. CDR3 amino acids: CASSLTSGVTYGYTF. CDR3 coding DNA: TGTGCCAGCAGCCTAACCTCTGGAGTTACCTATGGCTACACCTTC.

Worth noting for this clonotype: Without the conserved terminal phenylalanine or tryptophan, this CDR3 likely stems from a read error. The chain employs TRBV7-9 and TRBJ2-1, with D possibly being TRBD1 (6 bases). TRBJ2-7 matches the DNA end more closely, so the J call is doubtful. The CDR3 totals 15 residues. Per germline, CDR1 SEHNR and CDR2 FQNEAQ (reference sequence). CDR3: CASTAARGYAYEQYS. DNA for the CDR3: TGTGCCAGCACCGCAGCCAGGGGCTACGCTTACGAGCAGTACTCC.

V and J are TRBV6-2 or TRBV6-3 and TRBJ1-1; D is perhaps TRBD1 (5 bases). V dropped 7 bases and J dropped 1 base, with 19 bases sitting between them. Germline V CDR1 and CDR2: MNHEY, SVGEGT. There are 16 residues in the CDR3. The CDR3 coding sequence is TGTGCCAGCACCGACCGGGGGGTAGGGGCGAACACTGAAGCTTTCTTT. Protein: CASTDRGVGANTEAFF.

This clonotype has just a few counts. The CDR3 reads CSARQWGGHYEQYF. The CDR3 DNA follows: TGCAGTGCTAGGCAATGGGGAGGGCACTACGAGCAGTACTTC. The rearrangement joins TRBV20-1 to TRBJ2-5; 7 nucleotides match TRBD2. Judging by the DNA end, TRBJ2-7 fits better; the J call may be wrong. Germline CDR1 and CDR2: DFQATT and SNEGSKA (reference sequence). The CDR3 loop spans 14 amino acids.

This clonotype was recorded only once. The junction and the germline gene differ at one end; a read error may be behind it. The V and J genes are TRBV29-1 and TRBJ2-7; no clear D. Germline CDR1 and CDR2: SQVTM and ANQGSEA. The CDR3 loop spans 13 amino acids. The CDR3 coding sequence is TGCGGCGTGTACAAAGCCCTCTCCTACGAGCAGTACTTC. Its translation is CGVYKALSYEQYF.

A remark on this clonotype: Since a much larger clone is just one base distant, this may be a read error. The chain combines TRBV11-2 with TRBJ1-2, with 7 bases aligning to TRBD1. V trimming: 3 bases; J trimming: 3 bases; junction bases outside the gene matches: 1. From germline, CDR1 is SGHAT and CDR2 FQNNGV. The CDR3 spans 13 residues. The DNA for the CDR3 is TGTGCCAGCAGCTTTACAGGGGACTATGGCTACACCTTC. Its protein is CASSFTGDYGYTF.

This clonotype showed up many times. The gene calls are TRBV6-1 and TRBJ2-1; 10 bases are a match to TRBD1. This CDR3 is 15 amino acids long. Germline assignment: CDR1 MNHNS and CDR2 SASEGT. The V and J ends lost 4 bases and 6 bases, in that order; junction bases with no gene match: 6. CDR3 amino acids: CASSAGDRGSNEQFF. CDR3 bases: TGTGCCAGCAGTGCAGGGGACAGGGGATCCAATGAGCAGTTCTTC.

With respect to this clonotype: At one boundary the junction diverges from the germline segment, which might be a read error. The V call is TRBV5-4, the J call TRBJ1-1, with D perhaps TRBD1 (5 bases). This CDR3 region has 15 residues. Germline V gives CDR1 SGHNT, CDR2 YYREEE (reference sequence). Written as DNA, the CDR3 is TGTGCCGGCAGCGTCGGGGGTAAGATGAACGCTGAAGCTTTCTTT. Encoded protein: CAGSVGGKMNAEAFF.